This passage covers 22 T cell receptor beta chains from one sample sequenced in a study of vaccination and CD4 T cells after COVID-19. The Oncomine TCR Beta short-read assay was applied to DNA of cultured CD4+ T cells. TCRdb processed the PCR reads anew with MiXCR; each CDR3 protein has one entry. The sample yields about 20,000 distinct CDR3 sequences, approximately 32% seen once. Treatment meaning: approximately nine-day PBMC culture with coronavirus spike peptide pools or control peptides (ViraFEST assay). These receptors' targets are unknown. Sequencing was performed on cultured CD4+ T cells from blood. The receptors come from a human donor with COVID-19.

The gene calls are TRBV6-1 and TRBJ2-3; TRBD1 agrees at 7 bases. Germline V gene data show CDR1 as MNHNS and CDR2 as SASEGT. The CDR3 contains 16 residues. V was pared by 5 bases and J by 1 base, with 9 bases of the junction left unmatched. CDR3 amino acids: CASSPKGAWGTDTQYF. The CDR3, as DNA: TGTGCCAGCAGTCCCAAGGGGGCTTGGGGCACAGATACGCAGTATTTT.

This clonotype was found a few times. The chain is built from TRBV28 and TRBJ1-1; D possibly corresponds to TRBD1 (5 bases). This CDR3 is 14 amino acids long. Germline V gene sequence: CDR1 MDHEN, CDR2 SYDVKM. V lost 7 bases and J 5 bases, leaving 17 bases between the germline ends. CDR3 sequence (DNA): TGTGCCAGCACCCAGTCGGGGGGTAAGACTGAAGCTTTCTTT. It encodes CASTQSGGKTEAFF.

The gene calls are TRBV5-1 and TRBJ1-4, with a weak D call TRBD1 (6 bases). V was cut by 2 bases and J by 3 bases, with 14 bases left in between. This CDR3 comprises 16 residues. The germline gives CDR1 SGHRS, CDR2 YFSETQ. The CDR3 DNA reads TGCGCCAGCAGCTTTTCGGCAGGGGCCTCTAATGAAAAACTGTTTTTT. Encoded protein: CASSFSAGASNEKLFF.

Only a few counts were recorded for this clonotype. The chain uses TRBV6-1 and TRBJ1-6; no clear D. The CDR3 is 15 residues long. Germline V gives CDR1 MNHNS, CDR2 SASEGT. The V gene lost 6 bases and the J gene lost 0 bases, with 9 bases spanning the gap. CDR3 amino acids: CASSQVSSYNSPLHF. CDR3 in DNA: TGTGCCAGCAGCCAGGTTAGCTCCTATAATTCACCCCTCCACTTT.

The chain uses TRBV29-1 and TRBJ2-2, with D perhaps assigned TRBD1 or TRBD2 (5 bases each). V was clipped by 6 bases and J by 0 bases, with 11 bases between them. Germline V gene data show CDR1 as SQVTM and CDR2 as ANQGSEA. The CDR3 is 14 amino acids. CDR3 in amino acids: CSVPGTANTGELFF. DNA for the CDR3: TGCAGCGTACCCGGGACGGCGAACACCGGGGAGCTGTTTTTT.

J is TRBJ2-1 and V is TRBV4-1, with TRBD2 identical over 10 bases. V shed 0 bases and J 7 bases; nucleotides not matched to a gene: 6. Germline lookup yields CDR1 MGHRA and CDR2 YSYEKL. The CDR3 spans 16 residues. The CDR3 sequence is CASSQEPAGGLNEQFF. CDR3 sequence (DNA): TGCGCCAGCAGCCAAGAACCAGCGGGGGGGCTTAATGAGCAGTTCTTC.

This clonotype was detected only a few times. The chain links TRBV27 to TRBJ1-5; no clear D. The CDR3 has 15 amino acids. Trimming pared 5 bases from V and 0 bases from J, leaving 11 bases between. Germline V CDR1 and CDR2: MNHEY, SMNVEV (reference sequence). DNA of the CDR3: TGTGCCAGCAGTCCCCGGAGGGTTAGCAATCAGCCCCAGCATTTT. Translating it yields CASSPRRVSNQPQHF.

This clonotype showed up just a few times. V usage is TRBV27 and J usage is TRBJ1-6, with a weak D call TRBD1 (5 bases). V dropped 2 bases and J dropped 6 bases, with 11 bases sitting between them. The CDR3 totals 15 residues. Germline V lookup: CDR1 MNHEY, CDR2 SMNVEV (reference sequence). The CDR3 sequence is CASSLGALGNSPLHF. The CDR3 DNA reads TGTGCCAGCAGTTTAGGGGCGCTGGGTAATTCACCCCTCCACTTT.

The V call is TRBV7-9, the J call TRBJ2-1; unclear D gene. V dropped 1 base and J dropped 4 bases, with 8 bases sitting between them. Germline CDR1 and CDR2: SEHNR and FQNEAQ (reference sequence). This CDR3 has 14 amino acids. CDR3 nucleotide sequence: TGTGCCAGCAGCTTAGTGGCCCGTTACAATGAGCAGTTCTTC. Translation: CASSLVARYNEQFF.

The rearrangement joins TRBV30 to TRBJ2-3; possibly TRBD2 for D (5 bases). V shed 8 bases and J shed 1 base, with 13 bases lying between them. The CDR3 totals 13 residues. Germline assignment: CDR1 GTSNPN and CDR2 SVGIG (reference sequence). The DNA of the CDR3 is TGTGCCCGTAGAGCGGCCGGCACAGATACGCAGTATTTT. Its protein product is CARRAAGTDTQYF.

This clonotype appeared a few times. The chain carries TRBV2 and TRBJ1-5; 7 nucleotides line up with TRBD1. Germline CDR1 SNHLY, CDR2 FYNNEI. CDR3 size: 15 residues. The junction had 3 bases not matched to a gene; V was cut back by 4 bases and J by 0 bases. The CDR3 DNA is TGTGCCAGCAGTGGACAGGGCGATAGCAATCAGCCCCAGCATTTT. Translated: CASSGQGDSNQPQHF. Full variable domain (missing parts from reference TRBV2 and TRBJ1-5): EPEVTQTPSHQVTQMGQEVILRCVPISNHLYFYWYRQILGQKVEFLVSFYNNEISEKSEIFDDQFSVERPDGSNFTLKIRSTKLEDSAMYFCASSGQGDSNQPQHFGDGTRLSIL.

This clonotype appeared a few times. This chain joins TRBV6-2 or TRBV6-3 and TRBJ1-5; no clear D. This CDR3 has 17 amino acids. V was clipped by 2 bases and J by 0 bases, with 14 bases between them. Germline V lookup: CDR1 MNHEY, CDR2 SVGEGT. The CDR3 loop is CASSYLGRGYSNQPQHF. CDR3 in DNA: TGTGCCAGCAGTTACCTCGGGAGAGGATATAGCAATCAGCCCCAGCATTTT.

The rearrangement links TRBV6-1 to TRBJ2-7, with a tentative D call TRBD2 (5 bases). V was pared by 6 bases and J by 0 bases, with 6 bases between. Looked up from germline, CDR1 is MNHNS and CDR2 is SASEGT. The CDR3 sequence is 12 residues long. The chain's CDR3 is CASRGSSYEQYF. The CDR3 DNA sequence: TGTGCCAGCAGGGGGAGCTCCTACGAGCAGTACTTC.

The V call is TRBV15, the J call TRBJ2-5; the D gene is possibly TRBD2 (5 bases). Germline CDR1 reads LNHNV; CDR2 reads YYDKDF (reference sequence). The CDR3 contains 13 residues. Trimming removed 5 bases at V and 3 bases at J, with 10 bases between. Written as DNA, the CDR3 is TGTGCCACCAGCGCGGGCAGCAAAGAGACCCAGTACTTC. Translated, it gives CATSAGSKETQYF.

This clonotype has a handful of counts. The J gene is TRBJ1-1, the V gene TRBV7-8; no definite D call. The CDR3 extends over 17 amino acids. Looked up from germline, CDR1 is SGHVS and CDR2 is FQNEAQ. Trimming stripped 2 bases from V and 2 bases from J, with 18 bases between. CDR3: CASSLSPARGGNTEAFF. The CDR3 coding sequence is TGTGCCAGCAGCTTATCCCCGGCACGGGGAGGAAACACTGAAGCTTTCTTT.

V is TRBV18 and J is TRBJ1-2; 11 nucleotides agree with TRBD1. CDR1 KGHSH and CDR2 LQKENI come from the germline V gene. There are 15 residues in the CDR3. Losses at the gene ends were 4 bases for V and 7 bases for J; bases not matched to a gene: 8. The CDR3 DNA is TGTGCCAGCTCACAGCCAGGGACAGGGGGAGTTGGCTACACCTTC. This translates into CASSQPGTGGVGYTF. Drawing the rest from reference TRBV18 and TRBJ1-2, the complete variable domain is NAGVMQNPRHLVRRRGQEARLRCSPMKGHSHVYWYRQLPEEGLKFMVYLQKENIIDESGMPKERFSAEFPKEGPSILRIQQVVRGDSAAYFCASSQPGTGGVGYTFGSGTRLTVV.

This clonotype was counted between two and nine times. V is TRBV27 and J is TRBJ2-3; D is possibly TRBD2 (5 bases). The germline V and J ends were trimmed by 5 bases and 6 bases, with 12 bases remaining between them. CDR3 length equals 13 residues. Germline loops: CDR1 MNHEY, CDR2 SMNVEV (reference sequence). The CDR3 DNA sequence: TGTGCCAGCAGTAATCGGGAAGGGGATACGCAGTATTTT. Translation gives CASSNREGDTQYF.

This clonotype was seen a single time. The chain combines TRBV7-2 with TRBJ1-3; 7 bases fit TRBD1. In germline, CDR1 is SGHTA, CDR2 FQGNSA. After removal of 5 bases from V and 2 bases from J, the junction contained 6 bases not matched to a gene. This CDR3 has 15 residues. CDR3: CASSNSGTAGNTIYF. The DNA of the CDR3 is TGTGCCAGCAGCAACTCGGGGACAGCTGGAAACACCATATATTTT.

The rearrangement joins TRBV20-1 to TRBJ2-7; tentative D call: TRBD1 (6 bases). V lost 0 bases, J lost 3 bases, and 12 bases lay in between. Germline assignment: CDR1 DFQATT and CDR2 SNEGSKA (reference sequence). The CDR3 has 14 amino acids. CDR3 loop: CSARDWRTDYEQYF. The CDR3 DNA follows: TGCAGTGCTAGAGATTGGAGGACAGACTACGAGCAGTACTTC.

This chain joins TRBV6-2 or TRBV6-3 and TRBJ2-1, with D unresolved. The V gene lost 3 bases and the J gene lost 5 bases, with 5 bases spanning the gap. Germline CDR1 is MNHEY and CDR2 is SVGEGT. The CDR3 is 12 amino acids. The CDR3: CASSYPHNEQFF. CDR3 nucleotide sequence: TGTGCCAGCAGTTATCCTCACAATGAGCAGTTCTTC.

There are a few counts of this clonotype. The gene calls are TRBV11-2 and TRBJ1-2; the D is unclear. The germline CDR1 and CDR2 sequences are SGHAT and FQNNGV. V was cut by 0 bases and J by 0 bases, with 11 bases left in between. There are 16 residues in the CDR3. As DNA, the CDR3 is TGTGCCAGCAGCTTAGATCGGTACGGGACTAACTATGGCTACACCTTC. Its protein product is CASSLDRYGTNYGYTF.

This clonotype was seen only a few times. The chain uses TRBV7-2 and TRBJ2-5; the match to TRBD2 covers 8 bases. The CDR3 loop spans 15 amino acids. The ends lost 5 bases at V and 1 base at J; junction bases unmatched: 6. The germline V gene has CDR1 SGHTA and CDR2 FQGNSA. CDR3 sequence (DNA): TGTGCCAGCAGCATGGAGCGGGGGCCCCAAGAGACCCAGTACTTC. As protein: CASSMERGPQETQYF. The full variable domain, completed using reference TRBV7-2 and TRBJ2-5, is GAGVSQSPSNKVTEKGKDVELRCDPISGHTALYWYRQSLGQGLEFLIYFQGNSAPDKSGLPSDRFSAERTGGSVSTLTIQRTQQEDSAVYLCASSMERGPQETQYFGPGTRLLVL.